The present entry profiles one TCR beta chain with its context. Antigen unknown. This sample stems from a study of cytomegalovirus exposure and HLA in healthy donors. Regarding the study as a whole: Earlier analysis looked at TCR beta V segments, and most were productive about 87% or about 30% of the time. Researchers counted some 150 TCR beta chains as cytomegalovirus-associated.

Per the germline V gene, CDR1 is MNHEY and CDR2 is SVGAGI. This CDR3 spans 14 amino acids. The trim removed 8 bases at V and 5 bases at J, leaving 7 bases unmatched. Vbeta (60) and Jbeta (13) primers were used in the PCR. Data came from immunoSEQ multiplex PCR; TCRdb stores just in-frame clones and leaves some out. This repertoire includes about 190,000 clones. The chain couples TRBV6-5 to TRBJ2-2; 8 positions match TRBD2. The sequence came from a woman in her 30s in good health and CMV-seropositive. The source material was PBMCs. CDR3 coding DNA: TGTGCCAGCTCCGGACTAGCCTTGACCGGGGAGCTGTTTTTT. It codes for CASSGLALTGELFF.